The 2 T cell receptor beta chains given below trace back to one sample, sequenced in a study of blood T cell repertoires in COVID-19. Profiling relied on immunoSEQ multiplex PCR, and the TCRdb table lists in-frame clones only, not all of them. Among tens of thousands of clones listed, roughly 89% were seen once. The sample was peripheral blood. The receptors stem from a man aged 60-69 years with active COVID-19.

V and J are TRBV5-8 and TRBJ1-2, with 8 bases matching TRBD1. The CDR3 has 15 amino acids. With V trimmed by 4 bases and J by 3 bases, 8 bases remained unmatched. The germline V gene encodes CDR1 SGHTS and CDR2 YDEGEE. This CDR3 is CASSVLTGVYYGYTF. For the CDR3, the DNA is TGTGCCAGCAGCGTCCTGACAGGGGTGTACTATGGCTACACCTTC.

The V and J genes are TRBV4-2 and TRBJ2-3; a possible D gene is TRBD1 (5 bases). Looked up from germline, CDR1 is LGHNA and CDR2 is YNFKEQ. This CDR3 spans 17 amino acids. V dropped 1 base and J dropped 1 base, with 15 bases sitting between them. The CDR3 sequence: CASSQVSFVQGTDTQYF. CDR3 nucleotide sequence: TGTGCCAGCAGCCAAGTTTCGTTTGTACAGGGCACAGATACGCAGTATTTT.